The 32 T cell receptor beta chains below all came from one sample that was sequenced in a study of tumor-infiltrating lymphocytes in primary liver carcinoma. The input was approximately 500 ng total RNA; TCR beta cDNA was made from it with a constant-region primer. Investigators got TCR beta libraries out of three nested multiplex PCR rounds, done with slightly modified ARM-PCR. Amplification in the first two PCR rounds was performed using TRBV1-TRBV30 forward primers and a C-beta reverse primer for approximately 10 cycles each. Each CDR3 protein is one row after TCRdb ran MiXCR on the multiplex PCR reads. The sample holds about 200,000 distinct CDR3 sequences, less than 65% seen once. The source of the blood RNA was unsorted whole blood, and germline DNA was extracted as well. Sequenced: peripheral blood. The origin of the receptors is an older woman with primary liver carcinoma and hepatitis B virus infection.

Remarks on this clonotype: One end of the junction fails to match germline, which may point to a read error. The chain joins TRBV11-1 to TRBJ2-7, with D perhaps given as TRBD1 or TRBD2 (5 bases each). The CDR3 has 13 residues. In germline, CDR1 is SGHAT, CDR2 FQDESV (reference sequence). CDR3 bases: TGTGCCAACAGCCTGGGGCTAGCAAGGGAGCAGTACTTC. It specifies CANSLGLAREQYF.

Note on this clonotype: Given a much more abundant clone one base away, this may be a read error. V and J are TRBV7-8 and TRBJ2-3; a possible D gene is TRBD2 (6 bases). V lost 2 bases and J 0 bases, leaving 27 bases between the germline ends. Germline assignment: CDR1 SGHVS and CDR2 FQNEAQ. The length of the CDR3 is 21 residues. CDR3 nucleotides: TGTGCCAGCAGCTTAAACCACTTATTTCGGGACTGGGAATCTAGCACAGATACGCAGTATTTT. This translates into CASSLNHLFRDWESSTDTQYF.

In regard to this clonotype: A read error may produce the germline difference seen at one junction end. The chain links TRBV12-3 or TRBV12-4 to TRBJ2-7; D possibly corresponds to TRBD2 (6 bases). The CDR3 sequence is 13 residues long. The CDR3 loop reads CASSLGRGVEQYF. In DNA, the CDR3 is TGTGCCAGCAGTTTAGGGAGGGGCGTCGAGCAGTATTTC.

This clonotype was seen ten or more times. V usage is TRBV4-2 and J usage is TRBJ2-7, with 11 nucleotides matching TRBD2. Trimming took 2 bases from V and 1 from J; bases not matched to a gene: 4. The CDR3 length is 16 residues. Germline CDR1 and CDR2: LGHNA and YNFKEQ. The CDR3 bases are TGTGCCAGCAGCCAAACGGGACTAGCGGAGTCCTACGAGCAGTACTTC. This sequence encodes CASSQTGLAESYEQYF.

In regard to this clonotype: One end of the junction varies from germline; a read error may be responsible. The chain is built from TRBV10-2 and TRBJ2-1, with 12 bases that match TRBD2. The CDR3 totals 20 residues. The germline V gene encodes CDR1 WSHSY and CDR2 SAAADI. For the CDR3, the DNA is TGCGCCAGCTGTGAAGGGGGAAGCCTCCGTCTAGCGGGAGGGCGGAATGAGCAGTTCTTC. It is translated as CASCEGGSLRLAGGRNEQFF.

About this clonotype itself: The junction and the germline gene differ at one end; a read error may be behind it. This chain uses TRBV29-1 with TRBJ2-3; 7 nucleotides align to TRBD1. Germline CDR1 SQVTM, CDR2 ANQGSEA. CDR3 length equals 17 residues. For the CDR3, the DNA is TGCGGCGTTGAAGATTCCGGGAAGGGGGCAATCACAGAAACGCAGTATTTT. Amino acids: CGVEDSGKGAITETQYF.

A single count supports this clonotype. The conserved phenylalanine or tryptophan normally closing the CDR3 is absent here, so this likely arose from a read error. J is TRBJ2-1 and V is TRBV10-3, with D uncertain. Germline CDR1 ENHRY, CDR2 SYGVKD. The CDR3 is 15 residues long. V was shortened by 8 bases and J by 2 bases, with 16 bases between the two germline ends. CDR3 amino acids: CAIQRGSVAYNEQFL. CDR3 bases: TGTGCCATCCAACGTGGTTCGGTCGCCTACAATGAGCAGTTCTTA.

About this clonotype itself: This sequence may be a read error, since a much larger clone differs from it by one base. This chain joins TRBV6-6 and TRBJ1-5; D perhaps matches TRBD1 (5 bases). The germline gives CDR1 MNHNY, CDR2 SVGAGI (reference sequence). The CDR3 is 16 residues long. CDR3 in amino acids: CVSSESPGLSNQPQHF. CDR3 nucleotides: TGTGTCAGCAGTGAATCCCCGGGACTAAGCAATCAGCCCCAGCATTTT.

Details on this clonotype: This may be a read error, as it is one base from a much larger clone. The chain carries TRBV5-6 and TRBJ2-6; D possibly corresponds to TRBD1 (5 bases). Trimming cost V 10 bases and J 3 bases, with 14 bases left between them. The CDR3 totals 14 residues. CDR1 and CDR2 from the germline V gene are SGHDT and YYEEEE. CDR3 loop: CAGQRIGGANVLTF. The CDR3 bases are TGTGCCGGACAAAGGATTGGTGGGGCCAACGTCCTGACTTTC.

A note on this clonotype: The CDR3 ends on some other residue instead of the conserved phenylalanine or tryptophan, so this is likely a read error. Written as DNA, the CDR3 is TGCAGCATTCACCCCGCAGGGGGCTTCCCCGGGGAGCTGTTTCTT. Protein sequence: CSIHPAGGFPGELFL. V gene TRBV29-1 combines with J gene TRBJ2-2, with TRBD1 matching 8 bases. The CDR3 has 15 residues. Germline CDR1 SQVTM, CDR2 ANQGSEA. With 8 bases clipped from V and 6 bases from J, the junction kept 14 bases outside the gene matches.

The chain couples TRBV11-2 to TRBJ2-3, with D tentatively TRBD2 (5 bases). Trimming removed 5 bases at V and 3 bases at J, with 27 bases between. Germline V gene data show CDR1 as SGHAT and CDR2 as FQNNGV. CDR3 length: 19 residues. The CDR3 region is CASSPTLGVGSRKTDTQYF. CDR3 DNA: TGTGCCAGCAGCCCGACGCTGGGAGTGGGGTCCCGCAAAACAGATACGCAGTATTTT.

A word on this clonotype: Sequence at one end of the junction differs from germline and may be a read error. The chain carries TRBV4-1 and TRBJ2-1; 12 bases line up with TRBD2. The CDR3 runs to 20 residues. Germline CDR1 reads MGHRA; CDR2 reads YSYEKL. CDR3 nucleotides: TGCACCAGCAGCCAAGTTCGGGAGACTAGCGGGAGTGGCTCCTACAGTGAGCAGTTCTTC. Amino acids: CTSSQVRETSGSGSYSEQFF.

This clonotype was detected only once. A much larger clone differs from this one at a single base, so this may be a read error. The chain carries TRBV7-8 and TRBJ2-1; no clear D. Germline V gives CDR1 SGHVS, CDR2 FQNEAQ. The CDR3 has 15 residues. The CDR3 sequence: CANSPPLSSYNEQFF. CDR3 nucleotide sequence: TGTGCCAACAGCCCCCCCTTGAGCTCCTACAATGAGCAGTTCTTC.

This clonotype was found a few times. The chain couples TRBV2 to TRBJ1-5; 8 nucleotides agree with TRBD1. The trim removed 2 bases at V and 6 bases at J, leaving 6 bases unmatched. Germline loops: CDR1 SNHLY, CDR2 FYNNEI. The CDR3 spans 15 residues. This CDR3 reads CASSEQGAQGQPQHF. CDR3 coding DNA: TGTGCCAGCAGTGAACAGGGGGCGCAGGGTCAGCCCCAGCATTTT.

As to this clonotype: A read error may account for a junction end that differs from germline. The chain recombines TRBV11-2 with TRBJ2-7, with D possibly being TRBD2 (5 bases). The germline V gene encodes CDR1 SGHAT and CDR2 FQNNGV. This CDR3 region has 16 residues. CDR3 in amino acids: CASCLASRAGDYEQYF. The CDR3 nucleotides are TGTGCCAGCTGCTTAGCGTCGAGGGCAGGAGACTACGAGCAGTACTTC.

This clonotype turned up a few times. V and J are TRBV14 and TRBJ2-3; D unclear. V lost 0 bases to trimming and J lost 2 bases, with 6 bases between them. The CDR3 runs 14 residues. Germline V gene lookup returns CDR1 SGHDN and CDR2 FVKESK. CDR3 residues: CASSQDANTDTQYF. CDR3 in DNA: TGTGCCAGCAGCCAAGACGCGAACACAGATACGCAGTATTTT.

This clonotype has just a few counts. Given a much more abundant clone one base away, this may be a read error. This rearrangement joins TRBV7-8 to TRBJ1-4; possibly TRBD1 for D (5 bases). Germline V CDR1 and CDR2: SGHVS, FQNEAQ. The CDR3 has 14 amino acids. CDR3 in amino acids: CASSRGPLQEKPFF. The CDR3 DNA reads as TGTGCCAGCAGCCGGGGCCCCCTCCAAGAAAAACCGTTTTTT.

This clonotype showed up just a few times. Sequence at one end of the junction differs from germline and may be a read error. This chain links TRBV5-1 with TRBJ1-1; TRBD1 aligns across 7 bases. Germline values: CDR1 SGHRS, CDR2 YFSETQ. This CDR3 comprises 14 residues. CDR3 loop: CVSSLGQTNTEAFF. The CDR3 DNA reads TGCGTCAGCAGCTTGGGACAGACGAACACTGAAGCTTTCTTT. Full variable domain (rest looked up from reference TRBV5-1 and TRBJ1-1): KAGVTQTPRYLIKTRGQQVTLSCSPISGHRSVSWYQQTPGQGLQFLFEYFSETQRNKGNFPGRFSGRQFSNSRSEMNVSTLELGDSALYLCVSSLGQTNTEAFFGQGTRLTVV.

As regards this clonotype: Mismatch with germline at one junction end may stem from a read error. V usage is TRBV28 and J usage is TRBJ2-1; 8 positions agree with TRBD2. Germline CDR1 and CDR2: MDHEN and SYDVKM. The CDR3 extends over 15 amino acids. CDR3 region: CAGSLSGRRYNEQFF. Here the CDR3 DNA reads TGTGCCGGCAGTCTCAGCGGGAGACGATACAATGAGCAGTTCTTC.

To note about this clonotype: A read error may be the cause here, since a much bigger clone is one base away. V is TRBV4-2 and J is TRBJ1-1, with TRBD1 as a possible D gene (6 bases). V dropped 3 bases and J dropped 0 bases, with 26 bases sitting between them. The CDR3 runs to 20 residues. Germline values: CDR1 LGHNA, CDR2 YNFKEQ. In nucleotides, the CDR3 is TGTGCCAGCAGCCAGACCCCACCGGGACATTGGGGGTTGATGAACACTGAAGCTTTCTTT. It encodes CASSQTPPGHWGLMNTEAFF.

This clonotype is a singleton in its sample. The genes are TRBV11-2 and TRBJ2-3; 8 bases match TRBD1. Germline V gene data show CDR1 as SGHAT and CDR2 as FQNNGV. Germline trimming cut 2 bases from V and 2 bases from J; bases unmatched to any gene: 12. The CDR3 covers 18 residues. The CDR3 protein is CASSLRPGTGSDTDTQYF. The CDR3 nucleotides read TGTGCCAGCAGCTTAAGGCCCGGGACAGGCAGCGACACAGATACGCAGTATTTT.

About this clonotype: A clone one base away is much larger, so this may be a read error. DNA of the CDR3: TGCAGTCTGGGCTCTAGCACAGATACGCAGTATTTT. Translated: CSLGSSTDTQYF. The rearrangement uses TRBV29-1 and TRBJ2-3; no reliable D call. The CDR3 totals 12 residues. The germline V gene encodes CDR1 SQVTM and CDR2 ANQGSEA.

The sample holds a few counts of this clonotype. The V call is TRBV28, the J call TRBJ1-6; D is unclear. The germline CDR1 and CDR2 sequences are MDHEN and SYDVKM. The CDR3 is 12 amino acids. Trimming removed 5 bases from V and 6 bases from J, with 5 bases in between. CDR3 protein: CASSLINSPLHF. The CDR3 DNA reads as TGTGCCAGCAGTCTCATTAATTCACCCCTCCACTTT. Full variable domain (missing parts from reference TRBV28 and TRBJ1-6): DVKVTQSSRYLVKRTGEKVFLECVQDMDHENMFWYRQDPGLGLRLIYFSYDVKMKEKGDIPEGYSVSREKKERFSLILESASTNQTSMYLCASSLINSPLHFGNGTRLTVT.

To note about this clonotype: Its ends do not fully match the called genes, so a read error is possible. The chain has TRBV29-1 and TRBJ1-6; a weak D match, TRBD1 (5 bases). Germline CDR1 reads SQVTM; CDR2 reads ANQGSEA. This CDR3 contains 13 residues. This CDR3 reads CSAGHSGNLPLHF. The DNA of the CDR3 is TGCAGCGCCGGACATAGCGGGAATTTACCCCTCCACTTT. The variable domain in full, with the rest retrieved from reference TRBV29-1 and TRBJ1-6, is SAVISQKPSRDICQRGTSLTIQCQVDSQVTMMFWYRQQPGQSLTLIATANQGSEATYESGFVIDKFPISRPNLTFSTLTVSNMSPEDSSIYLCSAGHSGNLPLHFGNGTRLTVT.

As concerns this clonotype: This may arise from a read error, as a much more abundant clone is one base away. The CDR3 sequence is CASTLRVNTEAFF. The CDR3 DNA reads TGTGCCAGCACCTTACGGGTGAACACTGAAGCTTTCTTT. The rearrangement links TRBV11-2 to TRBJ1-1; no firm D call. Per the germline V gene, CDR1 is SGHAT and CDR2 is FQNNGV. The CDR3 is 13 residues long.

In its sample, this clonotype was seen many times. V usage is TRBV5-4 and J usage is TRBJ2-3; 8 nucleotides align to TRBD2. Germline assignment: CDR1 SGHNT and CDR2 YYREEE (reference sequence). This CDR3 is 14 amino acids long. Trimming took 2 bases from V and 6 from J; bases not matched to a gene: 5. The CDR3 protein is CASSFGTSIDTQYF. DNA of the CDR3: TGTGCCAGCAGCTTCGGGACTAGTATTGATACGCAGTATTTT.

This clonotype has a count of ten or more. The chain combines TRBV12-3 or TRBV12-4 with TRBJ2-1; D gene unclear. With 3 bases removed from V and 4 bases from J, the gap between germline ends came to 10 bases. The CDR3 is made up of 14 amino acids. This chain's CDR3 is CASSLSGFYNEQFF. The CDR3 DNA reads TGTGCCAGCAGTTTGAGTGGCTTTTACAATGAGCAGTTCTTC.

This clonotype came up once. Given a much more abundant clone one base away, this may be a read error. The chain uses TRBV11-2 and TRBJ1-4; D may be TRBD1 (6 bases). Germline CDR1 and CDR2: SGHAT and FQNNGV. The CDR3 is 14 residues long. CDR3 DNA: TGTGCCAGCTGCTTAGATCTTGGGGGGCTCAGGCTGTTTTTT. Residues: CASCLDLGGLRLFF.

Points on this clonotype: This could be a read error, since a much larger clone is one nucleotide away. The chain recombines TRBV12-3 or TRBV12-4 with TRBJ2-1, with D perhaps matching TRBD2 (6 bases). Trimming shortened V by 4 bases and J by 7 bases, and 17 bases separated the two germline ends. The CDR3 extends over 15 amino acids. CDR3 sequence reads: CASSSLLVEGNEQFF. The CDR3 DNA follows: TGTGCCAGCAGTTCATTACTAGTGGAGGGGAATGAGCAGTTCTTC.

Regarding this clonotype: A read error may explain this, as a much larger clone is one base away. The CDR3 here is CASSGAKNVQYF. The CDR3 DNA reads as TGTGCCAGCTCCGGGGCCAAAAACGTTCAGTACTTC. The rearrangement links TRBV11-3 to TRBJ2-4; D may be TRBD1 or TRBD2 (5 bases each). In germline, CDR1 is SGHNT, CDR2 YENEEA. This CDR3 has 12 amino acids.

Concerning this clonotype: At one boundary the junction diverges from the germline segment, which might be a read error. This chain uses TRBV6-5 with TRBJ1-5; D possibly corresponds to TRBD1 (6 bases). The CDR3 extends over 16 amino acids. Looked up from germline, CDR1 is MNHEY and CDR2 is SVGAGI. The CDR3 DNA reads TGTGCCAGGAGCCCCTCCCCCGCATGGGACAATCAGCCCCAGCATTTC. As protein: CARSPSPAWDNQPQHF.

For this clonotype: A single base separates this from a much larger clone, so it may be a read error. J is TRBJ1-1 and V is TRBV6-6, with TRBD1 identical over 8 bases. The germline V gene has CDR1 MNHNY and CDR2 SVGAGI (reference sequence). Germline trimming cut 6 bases from V and 5 bases from J; bases unmatched to any gene: 11. This CDR3 has 15 amino acids. Here the CDR3 reads CASRYGTGQATEAFF. CDR3 in DNA: TGTGCCAGCAGATACGGGACAGGCCAAGCGACTGAAGCTTTCTTT.